Each of the 23 T cell receptor beta chains below was sequenced from the same sample in a study of CD4 and CD8 cells across lung adenocarcinoma regions. TCRdb redid the calling of the PCR reads with MiXCR, one entry per CDR3 protein. The sample includes under 13,000 distinct CDR3 sequences, around half of them seen just once. Sequencing was done on a sample of CD4+ T cells from the center of a lung tumor. The receptors were gathered from a male donor with lung adenocarcinoma. The CD4 and CD8 labels of this study may be unreliable.

The rearrangement uses TRBV6-2 or TRBV6-3 and TRBJ2-5; D is unresolved. This CDR3 contains 14 residues. V was pared by 7 bases and J by 5 bases, with 17 bases between. CDR1 and CDR2 (germline): MNHEY, SVGEGT. DNA for the CDR3: TGTGCCAGCAAAAAAGTTGGGGATGGGGAGACCCAGTACTTC. Protein sequence: CASKKVGDGETQYF.

This clonotype has only a few counts. The chain links TRBV6-1 to TRBJ2-4, with D perhaps being TRBD1 or TRBD2 (6 bases each). From germline, CDR1 is MNHNS and CDR2 SASEGT. The CDR3 runs 15 residues. The germline V and J ends were trimmed by 6 bases and 4 bases, with 16 bases remaining between them. The CDR3, as DNA: TGTGCCAGCAGCGACCTTGAGGGGGGAAAAAACATTCAGTACTTC. This translates into CASSDLEGGKNIQYF.

In the case of this clonotype: A much more abundant neighbour one base away suggests this may be a read error. The rearrangement links TRBV14 to TRBJ2-1, with D unclear. Per germline, CDR1 SGHDN and CDR2 FVKESK. This CDR3 spans 13 amino acids. In nucleotides, the CDR3 is TGTGCCAACAGCCTCACCTCCTACAATGAGCAGTTCTTC. Residues: CANSLTSYNEQFF.

The V call is TRBV10-1, the J call TRBJ2-1, with TRBD1 as a possible D gene (6 bases). Germline CDR1 WNHNN, CDR2 SYGVQD (reference sequence). V lost 6 bases and J 7 bases, leaving 16 bases between the germline ends. This CDR3 has 14 residues. CDR3 in amino acids: CASSRDTSGNEQFF. CDR3 nucleotides: TGCGCCAGCAGCCGGGACACCTCGGGGAATGAGCAGTTCTTC.

The chain employs TRBV6-1 and TRBJ2-1; tentatively, D is TRBD1 (5 bases). The J call may not be correct, given that the DNA end is closer to TRBJ2-7. Germline CDR1 and CDR2: MNHNS and SASEGT. This CDR3 has 13 residues. The CDR3 sequence is CASSGGQTYEQYV. In nucleotides, the CDR3 is TGTGCCAGCAGTGGGGGCCAGACCTACGAGCAGTACGTC.

This clonotype was seen many times. This chain links TRBV6-1 with TRBJ2-3; TRBD1 matches at 8 bases. Germline-derived CDR1 and CDR2 are MNHNS and SASEGT. The CDR3 length is 14 residues. The V segment lost 5 bases and the J segment 5 bases; nucleotides outside the gene matches: 6. Written as DNA, the CDR3 is TGTGCCAGCAGTCCAAGACAGGGGATAGATACGCAGTATTTT. This gives the protein CASSPRQGIDTQYF.

The chain has TRBV12-3 or TRBV12-4 and TRBJ2-5; D not certain. The CDR3 extends over 13 amino acids. Between the trimmed V and J ends, which lost 2 bases and 9 bases, there was a span of 13 bases. The CDR3 region has the DNA TGTGCCAGCAGTTTATCCCGCTTGGACGCCCAGTACTTC. Translation gives CASSLSRLDAQYF.

This rearrangement joins TRBV11-2 to TRBJ2-1, with D possibly TRBD2 on 5 matching bases. The CDR3 totals 15 residues. Germline V lookup: CDR1 SGHAT, CDR2 FQNNGV. Between the trimmed V and J ends, which lost 1 base and 4 bases, there was a span of 11 bases. For the CDR3, the DNA is TGTGCCAGCAGCTTAGGGGAAGCGGAATACAATGAGCAGTTCTTC. It codes for CASSLGEAEYNEQFF. Together with reference TRBV11-2 and TRBJ2-1, the CDR3 gives the full variable domain: EAGVAQSPRYKIIEKRQSVAFWCNPISGHATLYWYQQILGQGPKLLIQFQNNGVVDDSQLPKDRFSAERLKGVDSTLKIQPAKLEDSAVYLCASSLGEAEYNEQFFGPGTRLTVL.

Note on this clonotype: Relative to the germline gene, one junction end is altered; a read error may explain this. The rearrangement joins TRBV10-3 to TRBJ2-3; tentatively, D is TRBD2 (7 bases). CDR1 and CDR2 (germline): ENHRY, SYGVKD. The CDR3 length is 13 residues. CDR3 in DNA: TGTGTCTGGGGGGGGCTAGCAAGGGATATGCAGTATTTC. Translating it yields CVWGGLARDMQYF.

About this clonotype itself: A much larger clonotype is one base distant, so this may be a read error. This chain uses TRBV7-2 with TRBJ2-1; weak D call: TRBD2 (6 bases). Per the germline V gene, CDR1 is SGHTA and CDR2 is FQGNSA. The V gene lost 5 bases and the J gene lost 10 bases, with 12 bases spanning the gap. This CDR3 contains 12 residues. In nucleotides, the CDR3 is TGTGCCAGCAGCCGGGACTTCTACGAGCAGTTCTTC. This encodes CASSRDFYEQFF.

This clonotype was counted a few times. A much larger clone lies one base from this, so it may be a read error. The chain is built from TRBV10-2 and TRBJ2-4; tentatively, D is TRBD2 (7 bases). The V and J ends lost 8 bases and 13 bases respectively, with 24 bases between them. The CDR3 runs to 14 residues. The V gene's germline CDR1 is WSHSY and CDR2 SAAADI. The CDR3 loop reads CASALGGAVYEQYF. The CDR3 nucleotides read TGCGCCAGCGCCTTAGGGGGGGCCGTCTATGAGCAGTACTTC.

Of note for this clonotype: The CDR3 carries no conserved terminal phenylalanine or tryptophan, so it likely arises from a read error. This sequence joins TRBV27 and TRBJ2-5; D is possibly TRBD2 (6 bases). Germline values: CDR1 MNHEY, CDR2 SMNVEV (reference sequence). V lost 1 base and J lost 11, with 26 bases in between. This CDR3 contains 17 residues. The DNA of the CDR3 is TGTGCCAGCAGTTTATTAAAAGGAGGGAGCCACTTGGGAGAGCAGTACCTC. Protein sequence: CASSLLKGGSHLGEQYL.

This sequence joins TRBV6-1 and TRBJ1-6, with unresolved D. In germline, CDR1 is MNHNS, CDR2 SASEGT. This CDR3 is 16 amino acids long. The germline V and J ends were trimmed by 6 bases and 5 bases, with 17 bases remaining between them. This CDR3 is CASRPVGGRDNSPLHF. CDR3 coding DNA: TGTGCCAGCAGGCCTGTTGGAGGTAGAGATAATTCACCCCTCCACTTT.

The CDR3 DNA reads TGTGCCAGCAGTTTCAGTTTTAACTATGGCTACACCTTC. This encodes CASSFSFNYGYTF. The chain uses TRBV27 and TRBJ1-2; D is ambiguous. There are 13 residues in the CDR3. Germline V gene data show CDR1 as MNHEY and CDR2 as SMNVEV (reference sequence). Deletions cut 3 bases from V and 1 base from J, with 6 bases between.

CDR3 DNA sequence: TGTGCCAGCAGTAGGACTAGCGGGAGTCTCACAGATATGCAGTACTTC. It is translated as CASSRTSGSLTDMQYF. This chain links TRBV6-1 with TRBJ2-3; 13 bases align to TRBD2. The last part of the DNA fits TRBJ2-7 better; the J call may be wrong. The CDR3 has 16 amino acids. Germline V gives CDR1 MNHNS, CDR2 SASEGT.

In the case of this clonotype: Given a much more abundant clone one base away, this may be a read error. The CDR3 does not close with the conserved phenylalanine or tryptophan, likely indicating a read error. The chain links TRBV5-1 to TRBJ2-3; tentative D call: TRBD1 (6 bases). The germline V gene encodes CDR1 SGHRS and CDR2 YFSETQ. The CDR3 consists of 15 residues. V shed 8 bases and J shed 0 bases, with 16 bases lying between them. In DNA, the CDR3 is TGCGCCAGAAAACCCAGGGGCCGGAGCACAGATACGCAGTATTTG. Translated: CARKPRGRSTDTQYL.

Concerning this clonotype: A junction boundary mismatches the germline segment, possibly from a read error. The V call is TRBV6-1, the J call TRBJ2-4, with TRBD2 as a possible D gene (6 bases). The CDR3 is made up of 17 amino acids. Germline CDR1 reads MNHNS; CDR2 reads SASEGT. The CDR3 spells CASSEQHGSRAQDIQYF. CDR3 coding DNA: TGTGCCAGCAGTGAGCAGCACGGGAGCCGTGCCCAAGACATCCAGTACTTC.

A note on this clonotype: At one end the junction does not follow the germline gene, possibly because of a read error. This chain connects TRBV7-6 to TRBJ2-3, with D possibly being TRBD1 or TRBD2 (5 bases each). CDR1 and CDR2 (germline): SGHVS, FNYEAQ. The CDR3 sequence is 12 residues long. In nucleotides, the CDR3 is TGTGCCAGCAGCTCCGGGGCAGATACGCTGTATTTT. It encodes CASSSGADTLYF.

The chain uses TRBV27 and TRBJ2-1; D possibly corresponds to TRBD2 (6 bases). This CDR3 comprises 12 residues. Germline-derived CDR1 and CDR2 are MNHEY and SMNVEV (reference sequence). V lost 9 bases and J lost 14, with 20 bases in between. Here the CDR3 reads CASNRALGGEFF. The CDR3 DNA sequence: TGTGCCAGTAACCGGGCCTTGGGGGGAGAGTTCTTC.

This clonotype is deemed medium-sized. This sequence joins TRBV6-1 and TRBJ2-7, with 8 bases identical to TRBD1. J lost 1 base, V lost 4 bases, and 6 bases had no gene match. The CDR3 consists of 15 residues. Germline assignment: CDR1 MNHNS and CDR2 SASEGT. In nucleotides, the CDR3 is TGTGCCAGCAGTGGAGCAGGGGGCGAGTCCTACGAGCAGTACTTC. Its translation: CASSGAGGESYEQYF.

As concerns this clonotype: A much larger clone sits a single nucleotide away, making a read error possible. It is likely a read error, because the conserved phenylalanine at the end of the CDR3 is missing. Because the CDR3's place on the DNA is in doubt, the DNA is left out and the CDR3 is given as listed by TCRdb. The genes are TRBV6-1 and TRBJ2-3; the table's D call of TRBD1 was not tested on the DNA. The CDR3 totals 13 residues, both ends included. CDR1 is MNHNS and CDR2 is SASEGT in the germline V gene. CDR3 residues: CASGMTGSYEQYL.

By share, this clonotype ranks as medium-sized. The CDR3 here is CASSEGSGANVLTF. The DNA for the CDR3 is TGCGCCAGCAGTGAGGGCTCTGGGGCCAACGTCCTGACTTTC. This sequence joins TRBV10-1 and TRBJ2-6, with D hard to call. V was pared by 2 bases and J by 0 bases, with 2 bases between. This CDR3 has 14 amino acids. Germline CDR1 and CDR2: WNHNN and SYGVQD (reference sequence).

Regarding this clonotype: A much larger clone is a single base away; this may be a read error. CDR3 in DNA: TGTGCCAGCAGCCTGACTGGGGTCCACGAGCAGTTCTTC. As protein: CASSLTGVHEQFF. The chain employs TRBV7-6 and TRBJ2-3; D is uncertain. The end of the DNA aligns better with TRBJ2-1, so the J call may be wrong. Germline lookup yields CDR1 SGHVS and CDR2 FNYEAQ. The CDR3 is made up of 13 amino acids.